This T cell receptor (beta chain) was identified during a study of identical twins' blood T cells. The donors were healthy female monozygous twins, three pairs in total. This clonotype was seen repeatedly, ten times or more. A previously described protocol, modified, built RNA-based TCR cDNA libraries. Authors' processing steps: Each library had about 2 to 4 million CDR3 reads and about 85,000 to nearly 550,000 clonotypes. TCRdb called the 5' RACE reads again in MiXCR, with one record for every CDR3 protein. Clone size and V and J calls follow TCRdb, not the original study. The profile shows a few hundred thousand distinct CDR3 sequences, over 25% of them singletons. V was cut by 2 bases and J by 1 base, with 8 bases left in between. CDR3 length: 13 residues. Germline assignment: CDR1 DFQATT and CDR2 SNEGSKA (reference sequence).

The sequenced material came from PBMCs. The source of this sequence is a woman aged 18-50 years in good health. The V and J genes are TRBV20-1 and TRBJ1-1; D gene ambiguous. Here the CDR3 reads CSARRPENTEAFF. CDR3 nucleotide sequence: TGCAGTGCTAGACGTCCAGAGAACACTGAAGCTTTCTTT.